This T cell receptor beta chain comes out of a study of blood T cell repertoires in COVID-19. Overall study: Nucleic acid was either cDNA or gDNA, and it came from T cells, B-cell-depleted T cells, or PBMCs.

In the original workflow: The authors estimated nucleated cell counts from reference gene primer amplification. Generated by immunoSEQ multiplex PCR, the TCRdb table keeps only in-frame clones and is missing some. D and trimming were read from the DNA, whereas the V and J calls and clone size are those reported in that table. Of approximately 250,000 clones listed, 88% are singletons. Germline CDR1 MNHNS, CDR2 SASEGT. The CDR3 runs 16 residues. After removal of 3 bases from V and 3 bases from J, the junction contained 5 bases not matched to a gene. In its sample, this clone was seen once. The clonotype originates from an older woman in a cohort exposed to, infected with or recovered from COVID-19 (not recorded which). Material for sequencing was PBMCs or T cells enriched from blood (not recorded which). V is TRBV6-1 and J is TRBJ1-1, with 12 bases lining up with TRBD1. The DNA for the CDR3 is TGTGCCAGCAGTGACCGGGACAGGGGGCGACACACTGAAGCTTTCTTT. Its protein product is CASSDRDRGRHTEAFF.